This TCR beta chain was observed in a study of neurological immune-mediated disorders. One entry per CDR3 protein results from TCRdb running MiXCR on the 5' RACE reads. The data hold tens of thousands of distinct CDR3 sequences, with 3% to 5% observed a single time. CDR1 and CDR2 from the germline V gene are DFQATT and SNEGSKA (reference sequence). Trimming cost V 3 bases and J 1 base, with 15 bases left between them. There are 15 residues in the CDR3. This clonotype was counted many times. The TCR was taken from a man in his thirties or forties with multiple sclerosis. The material sequenced was PBMCs. The chain couples TRBV20-1 to TRBJ1-2; a weak D match, TRBD1 (5 bases). CDR3 region: CSAREHARGNYGYTF. The CDR3 nucleotides read TGCAGTGCTAGGGAACACGCGAGGGGTAACTATGGCTACACCTTC.